The text below deals with one T cell receptor (beta chain). Under the authors' procedure: Estimation of nucleated cell counts was performed using reference gene primer amplification. The assay was immunoSEQ multiplex PCR, and TCRdb's table has in-frame clones only and misses some. Clonal size and the V and J genes are those of that table, whereas D and trimming came from the DNA. The table shows 150,000 to 200,000 clones, with 65% to 85% occurring only once. These data are taken from a study of blood T cell repertoires in COVID-19. Study context: Samples came from the United States, Italy and Spain, spanning acute and convalescent COVID-19.

Germline V CDR1 and CDR2: LNHDA, SQIVND (reference sequence). The CDR3 spans 16 residues. J was trimmed by 4 bases and V by 9 bases; bases with no gene match: 10. What was sequenced was peripheral blood. This sequence originates from a man aged 55 to 70 with active or convalescent COVID-19. This chain connects TRBV19 to TRBJ2-1; 12 nucleotides agree with TRBD2. The CDR3 DNA follows: TGTGCCAGCACCCTGACTAGCGGGAGAGCGTACAATGAGCAGTTCTTC. This translates into CASTLTSGRAYNEQFF.